One and the same sample provided the 10 T cell receptor beta chains below, sequenced in a study of blood T cell repertoires in COVID-19 (dated by TCRdb to the early 2020s). To prepare the library, the immunoSEQ multiplex PCR assay was applied. TCRdb stores this immuneACCESS table with in-frame sequences only. Part of the clones is absent; in the studies checked, under half of the shortfall reflects unresolved V genes, and no reason is known for the rest. The sample data list over 200,000 clones, and just under 90% of these were observed just once. The ten largest account for less than 1.5% of the sample. The sequenced sample consisted of PBMCs or T cells enriched from blood (not recorded which). These receptors all come from a man aged 25-45 years who had recovered from COVID-19.

The rearrangement joins TRBV28 to TRBJ1-1; TRBD1 aligns across 11 bases. The length of the CDR3 is 18 residues. Germline lookup yields CDR1 MDHEN and CDR2 SYDVKM. The junction had 12 bases not matched to a gene; V was cut back by 5 bases and J by 1 base. CDR3 residues: CASSPGFGQGARNTEAFF. CDR3 coding DNA: TGTGCCAGCAGTCCAGGATTCGGACAGGGGGCTAGGAACACTGAAGCTTTCTTT.

The CDR3 protein is CASSPSAGGSSEAFF. The CDR3 region has the DNA TGTGCCAGCTCACCATCGGCAGGGGGAAGTTCTGAAGCTTTCTTT. The genes are TRBV18 and TRBJ1-1; 7 positions agree with TRBD1. The CDR3 has 15 residues. With V trimmed by 2 bases and J by 6 bases, 9 bases remained unmatched. Germline V gives CDR1 KGHSH, CDR2 LQKENI.

This chain uses TRBV27 with TRBJ2-1; D gene ambiguous. The ends were cut back, 1 base at V and 2 bases at J, with 15 bases in the middle. The CDR3 is 17 residues long. The germline V gene encodes CDR1 MNHEY and CDR2 SMNVEV (reference sequence). The CDR3 loop is CASSLYVRSATYNEQFF. The CDR3 region has the DNA TGTGCCAGCAGTTTATATGTCAGGTCAGCTACCTACAATGAGCAGTTCTTC.

This clone has just one count. The genes are TRBV24-1 and TRBJ1-2, with D hard to call. Looked up from germline, CDR1 is KGHDR and CDR2 is SFDVKD. Trimming pared 1 base from V and 8 bases from J, leaving 16 bases between. This CDR3 contains 15 residues. The CDR3 region has the DNA TGTGCCACCAGTGATTTTGCTACGGGTCCTTGGGGCTACACCTTC. It translates to CATSDFATGPWGYTF.

The J gene is TRBJ1-5, the V gene TRBV30; D gene uncertain. Between the trimmed V and J ends, which lost 0 bases and 2 bases, there was a span of 8 bases. Germline CDR1 and CDR2: GTSNPN and SVGIG (reference sequence). The CDR3 contains 14 residues. The CDR3 sequence: CAWSVNNGNQPQHF. CDR3 nucleotides: TGTGCCTGGAGTGTAAACAACGGCAATCAGCCCCAGCATTTT.

The rearrangement links TRBV29-1 to TRBJ2-7; tentative D call: TRBD1 (6 bases). The germline gives CDR1 SQVTM, CDR2 ANQGSEA. Trimming shortened V by 5 bases and J by 2 bases, and 13 bases separated the two germline ends. The CDR3 length is 13 residues. CDR3 coding DNA: TGCAGCGTTACAGGGAAGGGGCCCTACGAGCAGTACTTC. Translating it yields CSVTGKGPYEQYF.

The rearrangement links TRBV7-9 to TRBJ2-5, with D tentatively TRBD1 (5 bases). Looked up from germline, CDR1 is SEHNR and CDR2 is FQNEAQ (reference sequence). Trimming shortened V by 5 bases and J by 4 bases, and 11 bases separated the two germline ends. CDR3 length: 13 amino acids. The CDR3 DNA reads as TGTGCCAGCAGCCAGGGTTGGGGAGAGACCCAGTACTTC. As protein: CASSQGWGETQYF.

The chain is built from TRBV7-2 and TRBJ2-1; D is unclear. The germline V gene encodes CDR1 SGHTA and CDR2 FQGNSA. The CDR3 runs 14 residues. V lost 2 bases and J 2 bases, leaving 7 bases between the germline ends. The DNA for the CDR3 is TGTGCCAGCAGCTTATCCCTAGCCTACAATGAGCAGTTCTTC. Translation: CASSLSLAYNEQFF.

The J gene is TRBJ2-1, the V gene TRBV6-2 or TRBV6-3; 13 bases align to TRBD2. J lost 7 bases, V lost 2 bases, and 5 bases had no gene match. The CDR3 is 16 residues long. The germline gives CDR1 MNHEY, CDR2 SVGEGT. The CDR3 region has the DNA TGTGCCAGCAGTTACAAGGGACTAGCGGGACCAAATGAGCAGTTCTTC. Translated: CASSYKGLAGPNEQFF.

The rearrangement uses TRBV5-4 and TRBJ2-3; weak D call: TRBD2 (6 bases). Trimming removed 7 bases from V and 5 bases from J, with 14 bases in between. This CDR3 has 13 amino acids. The germline V gene encodes CDR1 SGHNT and CDR2 YYREEE (reference sequence). CDR3: CASLIVGGDTQYF. The CDR3 region has the DNA TGTGCCAGCCTAATCGTCGGGGGAGATACGCAGTATTTT.